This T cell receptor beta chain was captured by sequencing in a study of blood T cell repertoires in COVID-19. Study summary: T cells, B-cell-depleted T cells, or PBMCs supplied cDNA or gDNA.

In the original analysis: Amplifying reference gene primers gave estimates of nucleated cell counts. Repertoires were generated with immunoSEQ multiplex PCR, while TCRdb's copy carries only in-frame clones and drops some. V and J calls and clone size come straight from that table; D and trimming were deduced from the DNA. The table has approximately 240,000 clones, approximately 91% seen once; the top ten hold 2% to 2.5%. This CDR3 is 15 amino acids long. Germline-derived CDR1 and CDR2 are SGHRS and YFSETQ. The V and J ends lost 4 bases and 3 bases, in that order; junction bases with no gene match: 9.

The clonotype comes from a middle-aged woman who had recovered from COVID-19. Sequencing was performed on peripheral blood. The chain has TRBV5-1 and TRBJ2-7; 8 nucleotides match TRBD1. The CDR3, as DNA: TGCGCCAGCAGCCCTGTAGCAGGGGGCGGCTACGAGCAGTACTTC. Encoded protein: CASSPVAGGGYEQYF.